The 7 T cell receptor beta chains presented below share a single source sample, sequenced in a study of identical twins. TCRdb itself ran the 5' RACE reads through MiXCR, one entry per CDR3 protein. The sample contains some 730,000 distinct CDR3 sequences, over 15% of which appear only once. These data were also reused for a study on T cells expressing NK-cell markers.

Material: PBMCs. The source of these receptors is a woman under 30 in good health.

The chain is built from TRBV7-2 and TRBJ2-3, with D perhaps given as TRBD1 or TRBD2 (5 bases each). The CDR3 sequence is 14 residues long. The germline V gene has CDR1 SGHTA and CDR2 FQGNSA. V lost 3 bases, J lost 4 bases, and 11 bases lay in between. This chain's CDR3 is CASSLVGRADTQYF. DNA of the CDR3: TGTGCCAGCAGCTTGGTGGGGCGGGCAGATACGCAGTATTTT.

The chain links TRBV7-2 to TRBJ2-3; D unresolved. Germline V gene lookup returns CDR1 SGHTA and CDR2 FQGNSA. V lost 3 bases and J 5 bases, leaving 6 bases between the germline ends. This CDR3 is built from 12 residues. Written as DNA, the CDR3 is TGTGCCAGCAGCTTTATGGGAGATACGCAGTATTTT. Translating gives CASSFMGDTQYF.

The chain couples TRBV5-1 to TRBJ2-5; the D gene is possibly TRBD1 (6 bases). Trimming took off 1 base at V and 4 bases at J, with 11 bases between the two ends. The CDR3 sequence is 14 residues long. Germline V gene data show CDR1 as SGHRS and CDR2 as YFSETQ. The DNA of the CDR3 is TGCGCCAGCAGCTTGCAGGGGCTTGGAGAGACCCAGTACTTC. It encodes CASSLQGLGETQYF.

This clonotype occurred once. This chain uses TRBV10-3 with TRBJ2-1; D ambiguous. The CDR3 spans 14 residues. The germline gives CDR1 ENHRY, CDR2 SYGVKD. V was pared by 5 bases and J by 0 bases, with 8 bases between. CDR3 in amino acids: CAISSESSYNEQFF. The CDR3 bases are TGTGCCATCAGTTCGGAGAGCTCCTACAATGAGCAGTTCTTC.

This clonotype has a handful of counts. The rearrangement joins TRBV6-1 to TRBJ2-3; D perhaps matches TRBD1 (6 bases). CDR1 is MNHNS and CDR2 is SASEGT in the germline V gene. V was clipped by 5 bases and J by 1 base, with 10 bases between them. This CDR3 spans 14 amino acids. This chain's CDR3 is CASSIGQRTDTQYF. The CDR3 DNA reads TGTGCCAGCAGTATCGGACAGCGCACAGATACGCAGTATTTT.

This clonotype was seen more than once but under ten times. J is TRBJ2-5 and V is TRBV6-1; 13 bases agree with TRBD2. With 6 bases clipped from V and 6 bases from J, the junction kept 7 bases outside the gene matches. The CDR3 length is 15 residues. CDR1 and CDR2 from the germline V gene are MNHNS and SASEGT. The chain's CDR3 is CASRSGTSGVKTQYF. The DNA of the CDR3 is TGTGCCAGCAGATCCGGGACTAGCGGGGTTAAGACCCAGTACTTC.

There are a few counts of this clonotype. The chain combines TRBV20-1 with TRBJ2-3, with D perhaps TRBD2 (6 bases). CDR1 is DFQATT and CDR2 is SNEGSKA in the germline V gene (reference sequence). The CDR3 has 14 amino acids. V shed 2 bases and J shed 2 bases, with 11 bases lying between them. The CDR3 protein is CSARSGTVTDTQYF. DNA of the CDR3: TGCAGTGCTAGATCCGGGACTGTCACAGATACGCAGTATTTT.